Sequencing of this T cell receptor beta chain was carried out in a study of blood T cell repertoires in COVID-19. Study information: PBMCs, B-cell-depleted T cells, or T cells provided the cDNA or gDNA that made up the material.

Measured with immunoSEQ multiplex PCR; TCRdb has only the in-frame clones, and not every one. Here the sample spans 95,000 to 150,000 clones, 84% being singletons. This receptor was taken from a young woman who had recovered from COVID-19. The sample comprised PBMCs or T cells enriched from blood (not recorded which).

CDR3 bases: TGTGCCAGCAGTGAGAGGACAGGGGAAGGACAGCCCCAGCATTTT. Encoded protein: CASSERTGEGQPQHF. The V and J genes are TRBV6-1 and TRBJ1-5; 9 nucleotides align to TRBD1. V shed 3 bases, J shed 7 bases, and the junction held 7 bases outside the gene matches. Per the germline V gene, CDR1 is MNHNS and CDR2 is SASEGT. The CDR3 has 15 amino acids.